Following are 28 T cell receptor beta chains from one sample sequenced in a study of blood T cell repertoires in COVID-19. TCRdb keeps only in-frame clones here, not all; method: immunoSEQ multiplex PCR. This table has fewer than 400,000 clones, around 83% appearing once. The specimen was peripheral blood. These receptors were obtained from a man aged 30 to 39 with active or convalescent COVID-19.

This chain joins TRBV19 and TRBJ2-1; TRBD1 might be the D (5 bases). Germline lookup yields CDR1 LNHDA and CDR2 SQIVND (reference sequence). The CDR3 is 14 residues long. Trimming removed 3 bases from V and 5 bases from J, with 11 bases in between. The CDR3 spells CASSIGATHNEQFF. The CDR3 DNA is TGTGCCAGTAGTATTGGGGCGACCCACAATGAGCAGTTCTTC.

There are a few counts of this clone. The rearrangement joins TRBV4-2 to TRBJ2-7, with 7 bases fitting TRBD1. The ends lost 0 bases at V and 7 bases at J; junction bases unmatched: 9. The CDR3 consists of 15 residues. Per the germline V gene, CDR1 is LGHNA and CDR2 is YNFKEQ. The CDR3 DNA reads TGTGCCAGCAGCCAAGAAGGGACAGCTACCGCGGAGCAGTACTTC. Encoded protein: CASSQEGTATAEQYF.

V is TRBV11-3 and J is TRBJ1-3, with D unresolved. The CDR3 loop spans 14 amino acids. CDR1 and CDR2 (germline): SGHNT, YENEEA. Trimming pared 5 bases from V and 8 bases from J, leaving 16 bases between. The CDR3 DNA reads as TGTGCCAGCAGCCGTGGGCAACTCCCGGACACCATATATTTT. Translation: CASSRGQLPDTIYF. Based on the CDR3 plus reference TRBV11-3 and TRBJ1-3, the full variable domain is EAGVVQSPRYKIIEKKQPVAFWCNPISGHNTLYWYLQNLGQGPELLIRYENEEAVDDSQLPKDRFSAERLKGVDSTLKIQPAELGDSAVYLCASSRGQLPDTIYFGEGSWLTVV.

The chain recombines TRBV7-9 with TRBJ1-3; TRBD1 aligns across 7 bases. In germline, CDR1 is SEHNR, CDR2 FQNEAQ (reference sequence). J was trimmed by 4 bases and V by 1 base; bases with no gene match: 16. CDR3 length equals 19 residues. CDR3 loop: CASSLGPLGGTDPGNTIYF. The CDR3 DNA follows: TGTGCCAGCAGCTTAGGTCCCTTGGGCGGGACAGATCCCGGAAACACCATATATTTT.

The chain employs TRBV6-1 and TRBJ1-2; tentative D call: TRBD1 (6 bases). Trimming left V 2 bases short and J 4 bases short, with 14 bases between. CDR3 size: 15 residues. CDR1 and CDR2 (germline): MNHNS, SASEGT. The CDR3 reads CASSETFTGPYGYTF. The DNA of the CDR3 is TGTGCCAGCAGTGAAACATTCACAGGGCCCTATGGCTACACCTTC.

The chain has TRBV4-1 and TRBJ2-2; TRBD2 matches at 7 bases. V was clipped by 4 bases and J by 4 bases; unmatched bases: 12. Germline assignment: CDR1 MGHRA and CDR2 YSYEKL. The CDR3 runs to 17 residues. The CDR3 protein is CASSPFQAAGSTGELFF. CDR3 coding DNA: TGCGCCAGCAGCCCCTTCCAAGCAGCGGGGAGCACCGGGGAGCTGTTTTTT.

The genes are TRBV6-4 and TRBJ1-2; D gene uncertain. CDR3 size: 12 residues. V shed 11 bases and J shed 8 bases, with 18 bases lying between them. Germline V lookup: CDR1 MRHNA, CDR2 SNTAGT. CDR3 sequence reads: CASEEGQRGYTF. The CDR3 DNA sequence: TGTGCCTCCGAAGAAGGGCAGCGGGGCTACACCTTC.

The V gene is TRBV3-1 (or the pseudogene TRBV3-2), the J gene TRBJ1-1; 11 nucleotides line up with TRBD1. V shed 0 bases, J shed 0 bases, and the junction held 6 bases outside the gene matches. The CDR3 loop spans 18 amino acids. Germline CDR1 reads LGHDT; CDR2 reads YNNKEL (reference sequence). In nucleotides, the CDR3 is TGTGCCAGCAGCCAAGAGGACAGGGGGCTCCTAATGAACACTGAAGCTTTCTTT. It specifies CASSQEDRGLLMNTEAFF.

This CDR3 reads CASSWAGNEQFF. CDR3 sequence (DNA): TGTGCCAGCAGTTGGGCGGGGAATGAGCAGTTCTTC. The J gene is TRBJ2-1, the V gene TRBV28; a possible D gene is TRBD2 (6 bases). Between the trimmed V and J ends, which lost 4 bases and 7 bases, there was a span of 8 bases. CDR1 and CDR2 from the germline V gene are MDHEN and SYDVKM. This CDR3 is 12 amino acids long.

The rearrangement joins TRBV6-6 to TRBJ2-7; TRBD2 matches 7 bases. The V segment lost 5 bases and the J segment 3 bases; nucleotides outside the gene matches: 16. The length of the CDR3 is 17 residues. Per germline, CDR1 MNHNY and CDR2 SVGAGI (reference sequence). CDR3 nucleotide sequence: TGTGCCAGCAGTCCAGGCCCTCCGGGGGAGGGGCTCTACGAGCAGTACTTC. Translated, it gives CASSPGPPGEGLYEQYF.

The V and J genes are TRBV14 and TRBJ1-2; 9 positions match TRBD1. The junction had 11 bases not matched to a gene; V was cut back by 1 base and J by 8 bases. Germline CDR1 SGHDN, CDR2 FVKESK. CDR3 length: 16 amino acids. The CDR3 coding sequence is TGTGCCAGCAGCCAAGGGGCCGGGACAGGGTCTTGGGGCTACACCTTC. It is translated as CASSQGAGTGSWGYTF.

The gene calls are TRBV29-1 and TRBJ1-1, with D uncertain. Germline CDR1 SQVTM, CDR2 ANQGSEA. CDR3 length equals 14 residues. With 6 bases removed from V and 0 bases from J, the gap between germline ends came to 14 bases. The CDR3 DNA reads TGCAGCGTGTACAGTCCCTTCATGAACACTGAAGCTTTCTTT. Its translation is CSVYSPFMNTEAFF.

The J gene is TRBJ1-2, the V gene TRBV7-3; D is possibly TRBD1 (6 bases). Trimming took off 5 bases at V and 4 bases at J, with 17 bases between the two ends. The CDR3 length is 15 residues. CDR1 is SGHTA and CDR2 is FQGTGA in the germline V gene. The DNA of the CDR3 is TGTGCCAGCAGCCCGAACGCCCGGGACACCTATGGCTACACCTTC. Translation gives CASSPNARDTYGYTF.

The V call is TRBV9, the J call TRBJ2-2, with TRBD2 identical over 7 bases. The CDR3 runs to 16 residues. Germline V lookup: CDR1 SGDLS, CDR2 YYNGEE. V dropped 3 bases and J dropped 2; count of bases not matched to a gene: 7. CDR3 in amino acids: CASSESGGRNTGELFF. Written as DNA, the CDR3 is TGTGCCAGCAGCGAGTCCGGCGGGAGAAACACCGGGGAGCTGTTTTTT. Full variable domain (missing parts from reference TRBV9 and TRBJ2-2): DSGVTQTPKHLITATGQRVTLRCSPRSGDLSVYWYQQSLDQGLQFLIQYYNGEERAKGNILERFSAQQFPDLHSELNLSSLELGDSALYFCASSESGGRNTGELFFGEGSRLTVL.

This chain joins TRBV6-5 and TRBJ2-2, with D possibly matching TRBD2 (5 bases). Germline V CDR1 and CDR2: MNHEY, SVGAGI. The CDR3 contains 15 residues. V was pared by 5 bases and J by 4 bases, with 14 bases between. Here the CDR3 reads CASSPLRTGTGELFF. The CDR3 DNA is TGTGCCAGCAGTCCACTCCGGACTGGCACCGGGGAGCTGTTTTTT.

J is TRBJ1-2 and V is TRBV11-3; possible D gene TRBD1, 5 bases. V was cut by 3 bases and J by 4 bases, with 12 bases left in between. This CDR3 comprises 14 residues. Germline V CDR1 and CDR2: SGHNT, YENEEA. The CDR3 reads CASSLDGGSYGYTF. CDR3 DNA sequence: TGTGCCAGCAGCTTGGACGGGGGGTCCTATGGCTACACCTTC.

Only one count was recorded for this clone. The chain couples TRBV4-1 to TRBJ2-7; TRBD1 might be the D (5 bases). V shed 6 bases and J shed 4 bases, with 7 bases lying between them. CDR1 and CDR2 from the germline V gene are MGHRA and YSYEKL. The CDR3 extends over 11 amino acids. In nucleotides, the CDR3 is TGCGCCAGCAGTCCAGGGTACGAGCAGTACTTC. Amino acids: CASSPGYEQYF.

The chain is built from TRBV9 and TRBJ2-7; 7 nucleotides line up with TRBD1. This CDR3 spans 14 amino acids. Losses at the gene ends were 3 bases for V and 2 bases for J; bases not matched to a gene: 5. CDR1 and CDR2 (germline): SGDLS, YYNGEE. The CDR3 sequence is CASSARDRPYEQYF. DNA for the CDR3: TGTGCCAGCAGCGCCCGGGACAGACCCTACGAGCAGTACTTC.

This clone was seen once. V and J are TRBV19 and TRBJ2-2; D gene unclear. Germline V gives CDR1 LNHDA, CDR2 SQIVND (reference sequence). This CDR3 spans 13 amino acids. V was clipped by 5 bases and J by 6 bases, with 10 bases between them. Written as DNA, the CDR3 is TGTGCCAGTAGTTTATCAGGTTCCGGGGAGCTGTTTTTT. This gives the protein CASSLSGSGELFF.

The chain uses TRBV18 and TRBJ2-7; D unclear. This CDR3 is 15 amino acids long. V lost 3 bases to trimming and J lost 3 bases, with 15 bases between them. In germline, CDR1 is KGHSH, CDR2 LQKENI. CDR3 nucleotide sequence: TGTGCCAGCTCACCCCCGGCCGCAGGCAACTACGAGCAGTACTTC. It is translated as CASSPPAAGNYEQYF.

The chain has TRBV7-8 and TRBJ2-7; D unclear. Trimming left V 2 bases short and J 0 bases short, with 8 bases between. The germline CDR1 and CDR2 sequences are SGHVS and FQNEAQ. The CDR3 spans 14 residues. CDR3 in amino acids: CASSLSLASYEQYF. CDR3 nucleotide sequence: TGTGCCAGCAGCTTAAGTCTGGCCTCCTACGAGCAGTACTTC.

CDR3 region: CASSQGEAAQYF. CDR3 nucleotides: TGTGCCAGCAGCCAAGGAGAGGCGGCGCAGTACTTC. The chain joins TRBV14 to TRBJ2-7; the D is unclear. The CDR3 loop spans 12 amino acids. The germline V and J ends were trimmed by 1 base and 9 bases, with 10 bases remaining between them. Germline CDR1 and CDR2: SGHDN and FVKESK.

Only a few counts were recorded for this clone. The rearrangement uses TRBV29-1 and TRBJ1-2; D perhaps matches TRBD1 (6 bases). The V end lost 6 bases, the J end lost 0 bases, and 17 bases lay between the germline ends. The germline V gene encodes CDR1 SQVTM and CDR2 ANQGSEA. The CDR3 is 15 amino acids. In DNA, the CDR3 is TGCAGCGTGGAGACTAACAGGGCAGCTAACTATGGCTACACCTTC. Translated: CSVETNRAANYGYTF.

The J gene is TRBJ1-6, the V gene TRBV7-8; TRBD1 is a possible D gene (6 bases). V lost 11 bases, J lost 10 bases, and 18 bases lay in between. CDR3 length equals 13 residues. Germline loops: CDR1 SGHVS, CDR2 FQNEAQ. CDR3: CAGGGGVGSPLHF. The CDR3 DNA is TGTGCCGGGGGGGGCGGGGTAGGCTCACCCCTCCACTTT.

This chain connects TRBV4-2 to TRBJ1-5, with D maybe TRBD1 (5 bases). Trimming cost V 1 base and J 1 base, with 14 bases left between them. Germline-derived CDR1 and CDR2 are LGHNA and YNFKEQ. The CDR3 has 17 residues. CDR3 sequence: CASSQGSPGGSNQPQHF. The CDR3 DNA is TGTGCCAGCAGCCAAGGGTCCCCCGGGGGGAGCAATCAGCCCCAGCATTTT.

The gene calls are TRBV27 and TRBJ1-6, with D hard to call. Germline CDR1 is MNHEY and CDR2 is SMNVEV (reference sequence). Trimming pared 6 bases from V and 4 bases from J, leaving 16 bases between. CDR3 length equals 16 residues. The CDR3 region is CASSQPSRTYNSPLHF. As DNA, the CDR3 is TGTGCCAGCAGCCAGCCCTCCAGGACTTATAATTCACCCCTCCACTTT.

The chain links TRBV21-1 to TRBJ2-3; no check of the table's D call, TRBD2, against the DNA was made. TRBV21-1 is tagged as a pseudogene. This CDR3 has 14 residues. As DNA, the CDR3 is TGTGCCAGCAGCACAGGACTACTAAACGATACGCAGTATTTT. The encoded protein is CASSTGLLNDTQYF.

The rearrangement uses TRBV29-1 and TRBJ2-3, with D possibly TRBD2 on 5 matching bases. The V end was cut by 4 bases, the J end by 0 bases, with 14 bases between. Germline V gene lookup returns CDR1 SQVTM and CDR2 ANQGSEA. The CDR3 contains 15 residues. The CDR3 region is CSVGIGRASTDTQYF. In DNA, the CDR3 is TGCAGCGTTGGAATTGGGCGGGCGAGCACAGATACGCAGTATTTT.